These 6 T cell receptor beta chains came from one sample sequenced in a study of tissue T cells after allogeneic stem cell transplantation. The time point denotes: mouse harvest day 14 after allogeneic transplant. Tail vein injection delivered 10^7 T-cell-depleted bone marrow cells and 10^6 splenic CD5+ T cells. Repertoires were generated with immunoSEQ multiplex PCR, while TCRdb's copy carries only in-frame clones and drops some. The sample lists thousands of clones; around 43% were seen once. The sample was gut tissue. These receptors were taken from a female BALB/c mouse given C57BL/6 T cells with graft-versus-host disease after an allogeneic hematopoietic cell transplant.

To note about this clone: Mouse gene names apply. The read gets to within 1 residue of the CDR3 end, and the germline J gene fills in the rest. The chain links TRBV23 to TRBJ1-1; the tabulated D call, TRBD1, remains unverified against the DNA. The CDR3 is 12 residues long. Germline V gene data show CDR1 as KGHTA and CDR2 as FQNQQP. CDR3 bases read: TGCTCCAGCGCCACATCAAACACAGAAGTCTTC. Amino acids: CSSATSNTEVF. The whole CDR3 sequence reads CSSATSNTEVFF.

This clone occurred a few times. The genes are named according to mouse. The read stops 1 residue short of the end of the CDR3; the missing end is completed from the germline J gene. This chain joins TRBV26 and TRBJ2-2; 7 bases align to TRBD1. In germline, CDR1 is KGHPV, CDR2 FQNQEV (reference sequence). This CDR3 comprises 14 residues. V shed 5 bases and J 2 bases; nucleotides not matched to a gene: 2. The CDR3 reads CASSWDSNTGQLYF. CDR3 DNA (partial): TGTGCCAGCAGTTGGGACAGCAACACCGGGCAGCTCTAC.

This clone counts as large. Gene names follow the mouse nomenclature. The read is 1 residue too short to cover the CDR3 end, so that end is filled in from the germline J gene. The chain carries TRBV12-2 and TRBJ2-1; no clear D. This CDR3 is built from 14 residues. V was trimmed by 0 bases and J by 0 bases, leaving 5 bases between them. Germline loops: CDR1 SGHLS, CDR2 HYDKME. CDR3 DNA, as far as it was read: TGTGCCAGCTCTCTCGCATATAACTATGCTGAGCAGTTC. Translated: CASSLAYNYAEQF. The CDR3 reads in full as CASSLAYNYAEQFF.

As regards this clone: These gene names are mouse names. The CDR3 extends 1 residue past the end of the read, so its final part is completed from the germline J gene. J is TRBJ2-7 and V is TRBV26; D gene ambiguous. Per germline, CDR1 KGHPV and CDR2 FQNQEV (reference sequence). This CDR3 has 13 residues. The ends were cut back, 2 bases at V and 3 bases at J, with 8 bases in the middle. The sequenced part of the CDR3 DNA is TGTGCCAGCAGTCTGCACAGTTACTATGAACAGTAC. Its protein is CASSLHSYYEQY. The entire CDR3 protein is CASSLHSYYEQYF. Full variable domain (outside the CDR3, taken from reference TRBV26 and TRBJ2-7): NSKVIQTPRYLVKGQGQKAKMRCIPEKGHPVVFWYQQNKNNEFKFLINFQNQEVLQQIDMTEKRFSAECPSNSPCSLEIQSSEAGDSALYLCASSLHSYYEQYFGPGTRLTVL.

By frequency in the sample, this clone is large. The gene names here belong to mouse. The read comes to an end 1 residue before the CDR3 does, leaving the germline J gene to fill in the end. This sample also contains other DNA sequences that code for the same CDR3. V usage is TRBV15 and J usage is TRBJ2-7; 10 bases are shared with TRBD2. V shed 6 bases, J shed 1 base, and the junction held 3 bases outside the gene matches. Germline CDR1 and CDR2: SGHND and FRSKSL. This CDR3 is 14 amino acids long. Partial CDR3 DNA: TGTGCCAGCAGCCGACTGGGGGGATCCTATGAACAGTAC. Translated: CASSRLGGSYEQY. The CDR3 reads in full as CASSRLGGSYEQYF.

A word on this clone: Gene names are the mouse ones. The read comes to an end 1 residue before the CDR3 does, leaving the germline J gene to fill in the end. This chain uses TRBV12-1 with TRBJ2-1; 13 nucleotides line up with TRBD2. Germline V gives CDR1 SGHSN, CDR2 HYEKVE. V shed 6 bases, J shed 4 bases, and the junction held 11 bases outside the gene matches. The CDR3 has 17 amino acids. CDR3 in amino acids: CASPGTGGGAGYAEQFF. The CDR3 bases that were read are TGTGCCAGCCCCGGGACTGGGGGGGGCGCGGGATATGCTGAGCAGTTC.